The 30 T cell receptor beta chains presented below share a single source sample, sequenced in a study of sequential checkpoint blockade in melanoma. The treatment was: randomized to nivolumab then ipilimumab (arm A) or the reverse (arm B). Assay: immunoSEQ multiplex PCR; the TCRdb copy retains only in-frame clones and omits some. Of roughly 28,000 clones in the sample, 77% were seen once. The sample consisted of CD8+ T cells sorted from blood (inferred from file names), taken from a patient given nivolumab and ipilimumab in sequence. The receptor set was obtained from a human donor with melanoma.

This clone was detected once. This chain connects TRBV27 to TRBJ1-2; perhaps TRBD1 as D (5 bases). The CDR3 spans 13 residues. CDR1 MNHEY and CDR2 SMNVEV come from the germline V gene (reference sequence). V dropped 3 bases and J dropped 4 bases, with 9 bases sitting between them. DNA of the CDR3: TGTGCCAGCAGTTTCACAGGCTCCTATGGCTACACCTTC. Protein sequence: CASSFTGSYGYTF.

The chain has TRBV28 and TRBJ1-5; no clear D. Trimming removed 9 bases at V and 0 bases at J, with 18 bases between. This CDR3 spans 16 amino acids. Germline CDR1 is MDHEN and CDR2 is SYDVKM. The CDR3 bases are TGTGCCAGTAGACCCCCCGGCGGCGATAGCAATCAGCCCCAGCATTTT. Protein sequence: CASRPPGGDSNQPQHF.

This clone has only one observation. One junction end does not reproduce the germline sequence, and a read error may be involved. V and J are TRBV4-2 and TRBJ2-6; TRBD1 matches 10 bases. CDR1 and CDR2 from the germline V gene are LGHNA and YNFKEQ. The CDR3 loop spans 18 amino acids. The CDR3 DNA reads as TGTGCCGGCAGCCTCCGGGGACAGGGGAGAGCTGGGGCCAACGTCCTGACTTTC. The encoded protein is CAGSLRGQGRAGANVLTF.

The chain carries TRBV5-6 and TRBJ1-2, with 9 positions matching TRBD1. Trimming removed 4 bases from V and 8 bases from J; junction bases left unmatched: 9. Germline V gene lookup returns CDR1 SGHDT and CDR2 YYEEEE. CDR3 size: 14 residues. The CDR3 bases are TGTGCCAGCAGCCCTGGGACAGGGTCGAAAGGCTACACCTTC. Its protein is CASSPGTGSKGYTF. Combining the CDR3 with reference TRBV5-6 and TRBJ1-2 gives the whole variable domain DAGVTQSPTHLIKTRGQQVTLRCSPKSGHDTVSWYQQALGQGPQFIFQYYEEEERQRGNFPDRFSGHQFPNYSSELNVNALLLGDSALYLCASSPGTGSKGYTFGSGTRLTVV.

This clone was observed a single time. The rearrangement uses TRBV29-1 and TRBJ1-1, with D tentatively TRBD1 (5 bases). The germline CDR1 and CDR2 sequences are SQVTM and ANQGSEA. This CDR3 comprises 12 residues. V lost 2 bases to trimming and J lost 1 base, with 5 bases between them. The CDR3 DNA follows: TGCAGCGTTGAAACAGGGAACACTGAAGCTTTCTTT. Its protein product is CSVETGNTEAFF.

The chain combines TRBV19 with TRBJ2-1, with a tentative D call TRBD2 (6 bases). CDR3 length equals 15 residues. V dropped 2 bases and J dropped 2 bases, with 10 bases sitting between them. CDR1 is LNHDA and CDR2 is SQIVND in the germline V gene (reference sequence). The CDR3 is CASSILGEAYNEQFF. In DNA form, the CDR3 reads TGTGCCAGTAGTATATTGGGGGAGGCCTACAATGAGCAGTTCTTC.

The gene calls are TRBV10-2 and TRBJ1-5; a weak D match, TRBD1 (6 bases). This CDR3 is built from 14 residues. The germline V and J ends were trimmed by 4 bases and 4 bases, with 11 bases remaining between them. Germline V gives CDR1 WSHSY, CDR2 SAAADI. The DNA of the CDR3 is TGCGCCAGCAGTGGGACAGAGCCTAATCAGCCCCAGCATTTT. This gives the protein CASSGTEPNQPQHF.

V gene TRBV28 combines with J gene TRBJ2-6, with 9 bases identical to TRBD1. V dropped 6 bases and J dropped 2; count of bases not matched to a gene: 5. This CDR3 has 16 amino acids. CDR1 is MDHEN, CDR2 SYDVKM, per germline. The CDR3 is CASSRDRVPGANVLTF. The DNA for the CDR3 is TGTGCCAGCAGCAGGGACAGGGTCCCTGGGGCCAACGTCCTGACTTTC.

The chain recombines TRBV9 with TRBJ2-3, with TRBD1 matching 10 bases. J gave up 6 bases and V 3 bases, and 4 bases lay outside the gene matches. This CDR3 is 14 amino acids long. In germline, CDR1 is SGDLS, CDR2 YYNGEE. CDR3 DNA: TGTGCCAGCAGCGAGGGACAGGGGCTGGATACGCAGTATTTT. This sequence encodes CASSEGQGLDTQYF. The entire variable domain, with the rest obtained from reference TRBV9 and TRBJ2-3, is as follows: DSGVTQTPKHLITATGQRVTLRCSPRSGDLSVYWYQQSLDQGLQFLIQYYNGEERAKGNILERFSAQQFPDLHSELNLSSLELGDSALYFCASSEGQGLDTQYFGPGTRLTVL.

This clone was counted a few times. The chain links TRBV7-9 to TRBJ1-5; D not certain. Germline lookup yields CDR1 SEHNR and CDR2 FQNEAQ (reference sequence). Trimming cost V 5 bases and J 5 bases, with 7 bases left between them. The CDR3 runs 12 residues. The CDR3: CASSRPDQPQHF. The CDR3 DNA reads TGTGCCAGCAGCCGCCCGGATCAGCCCCAGCATTTT.

The chain combines TRBV6-5 with TRBJ1-5, with 9 nucleotides matching TRBD1. Germline CDR1 is MNHEY and CDR2 is SVGAGI. This CDR3 is 14 amino acids long. The trim removed 5 bases at V and 5 bases at J, leaving 4 bases unmatched. The DNA for the CDR3 is TGTGCCAGCAGTCCAACAGGGGGCTATCAGCCCCAGCATTTT. The encoded protein is CASSPTGGYQPQHF.

The rearrangement links TRBV28 to TRBJ2-7; maybe TRBD2 (5 bases). CDR1 and CDR2 from the germline V gene are MDHEN and SYDVKM. The length of the CDR3 is 13 residues. V was trimmed by 2 bases and J by 0 bases, leaving 5 bases between them. CDR3 nucleotides: TGTGCCAGCAGTTTAGGGAGCTCCTACGAGCAGTACTTC. It is translated as CASSLGSSYEQYF. Supplemented by reference TRBV28 and TRBJ2-7, the full variable domain reads DVKVTQSSRYLVKRTGEKVFLECVQDMDHENMFWYRQDPGLGLRLIYFSYDVKMKEKGDIPEGYSVSREKKERFSLILESASTNQTSMYLCASSLGSSYEQYFGPGTRLTVT.

The chain links TRBV4-3 to TRBJ1-3; tentatively, D is TRBD1 (6 bases). Germline assignment: CDR1 LGHNA and CDR2 YSLEER. V was pared by 0 bases and J by 1 base, with 16 bases between. The CDR3 spans 18 residues. In DNA, the CDR3 is TGCGCCAGCAGCCAAGATCGGAAAGGGGGTATTTCTGGAAACACCATATATTTT. Translating it yields CASSQDRKGGISGNTIYF.

The gene calls are TRBV5-1 and TRBJ2-7; 9 bases fit TRBD2. The CDR3 has 14 amino acids. Losses at the gene ends were 3 bases for V and 0 bases for J; bases not matched to a gene: 1. Germline loops: CDR1 SGHRS, CDR2 YFSETQ. The CDR3 coding sequence is TGCGCCAGCAGCTCTAGCGGGGACTCCTACGAGCAGTACTTC. Protein product: CASSSSGDSYEQYF. Full variable domain (remainder filled in from reference TRBV5-1 and TRBJ2-7): KAGVTQTPRYLIKTRGQQVTLSCSPISGHRSVSWYQQTPGQGLQFLFEYFSETQRNKGNFPGRFSGRQFSNSRSEMNVSTLELGDSALYLCASSSSGDSYEQYFGPGTRLTVT.

The rearrangement uses TRBV19 and TRBJ2-7; 8 bases are a match to TRBD1. CDR1 LNHDA and CDR2 SQIVND come from the germline V gene (reference sequence). The CDR3 has 15 amino acids. V was pared by 5 bases and J by 2 bases, with 8 bases of the junction left unmatched. As DNA, the CDR3 is TGTGCCAGTAGTCCCGGGACAGGCGCCGCCTACGAGCAGTACTTC. Its protein is CASSPGTGAAYEQYF.

CDR3 coding DNA: TGTGCCAGCAGCGCGGAGGGCAACTATGGCTACACCTTC. Its protein product is CASSAEGNYGYTF. The gene calls are TRBV9 and TRBJ1-2; D unresolved. Germline values: CDR1 SGDLS, CDR2 YYNGEE. This CDR3 region has 13 residues. V was shortened by 3 bases and J by 2 bases, with 8 bases between the two germline ends.

V usage is TRBV27 and J usage is TRBJ2-7, with D perhaps matching TRBD2 (5 bases). This CDR3 is built from 15 residues. V was pared by 3 bases and J by 0 bases, with 12 bases between. The germline V gene has CDR1 MNHEY and CDR2 SMNVEV (reference sequence). CDR3 coding DNA: TGTGCCAGCAGTTTGAGGGCCGGACGCTCCTACGAGCAGTACTTC. Amino acids: CASSLRAGRSYEQYF.

The V and J genes are TRBV7-6 and TRBJ2-1, with 11 bases that match TRBD2. The germline V gene encodes CDR1 SGHVS and CDR2 FNYEAQ. The length of the CDR3 is 17 residues. V shed 1 base, J shed 3 bases, and the junction held 5 bases outside the gene matches. The CDR3 DNA reads as TGTGCCAGCAGCTTAGGGGTAGCGGGGGGGCACTACAATGAGCAGTTCTTC. Its translation is CASSLGVAGGHYNEQFF.

This chain joins TRBV29-1 and TRBJ2-3; D remains ambiguous. V was cut by 3 bases and J by 4 bases, with 14 bases left in between. Germline-derived CDR1 and CDR2 are SQVTM and ANQGSEA. The CDR3 is 14 amino acids. This CDR3 is CSVEVTARADTQYF. CDR3 DNA sequence: TGCAGCGTTGAGGTAACGGCTAGAGCAGATACGCAGTATTTT.

The chain joins TRBV7-7 to TRBJ2-7, with D perhaps TRBD1 (5 bases). Looked up from germline, CDR1 is SSHAT and CDR2 is FNYEAQ (reference sequence). The CDR3 has 14 residues. Trimming shortened V by 3 bases and J by 2 bases, and 11 bases separated the two germline ends. Written as DNA, the CDR3 is TGTGCCAGCAGCTTGGGTCAGGGTGCCTACGAGCAGTACTTC. It encodes CASSLGQGAYEQYF.

The chain links TRBV9 to TRBJ2-7, with 10 bases fitting TRBD1. The V gene end was trimmed by 2 bases and the J gene end by 7 bases; junction bases not matched to a gene: 6. Per germline, CDR1 SGDLS and CDR2 YYNGEE. This CDR3 region has 14 residues. CDR3 amino acids: CASSVGTGVGEQYF. CDR3 bases: TGTGCCAGCAGCGTCGGGACAGGGGTCGGGGAGCAGTACTTC.

This chain links TRBV28 with TRBJ2-1, with TRBD2 matching over 13 bases. Losses at the gene ends were 6 bases for V and 6 bases for J; bases not matched to a gene: 5. Germline CDR1 MDHEN, CDR2 SYDVKM. CDR3 length: 15 amino acids. CDR3 coding DNA: TGTGCCAGCAGCCAGACTAGCGGGAGGCTCAATGAGCAGTTCTTC. Protein sequence: CASSQTSGRLNEQFF.

This chain joins TRBV5-6 and TRBJ2-4; D is unclear. Germline CDR1 is SGHDT and CDR2 is YYEEEE. Trimming left V 2 bases short and J 7 bases short, with 10 bases between. This CDR3 region has 13 residues. Here the CDR3 reads CASSFRSHNIQYF. Here the CDR3 DNA reads TGTGCCAGCAGCTTCAGATCTCACAACATTCAGTACTTC.

The chain recombines TRBV11-3 with TRBJ2-2; 9 bases map to TRBD2. The V segment lost 3 bases and the J segment 6 bases; nucleotides outside the gene matches: 8. Germline V CDR1 and CDR2: SGHNT, YENEEA. The CDR3 sequence is 16 residues long. The CDR3 DNA is TGTGCCAGCAGCTTCAGGCGGGGGGGTAGGGCCGGGGAGCTGTTTTTT. Protein: CASSFRRGGRAGELFF.

The chain has TRBV5-6 and TRBJ1-1; 8 bases fit TRBD1. This CDR3 contains 14 residues. CDR1 is SGHDT, CDR2 YYEEEE, per germline. Germline trimming cut 3 bases from V and 2 bases from J; bases unmatched to any gene: 3. CDR3 amino acids: CASSSGGPNTEAFF. The CDR3 DNA follows: TGTGCCAGCAGCTCAGGGGGCCCTAACACTGAAGCTTTCTTT.

V and J are TRBV7-9 and TRBJ2-1, with D unclear. V lost 8 bases to trimming and J lost 0 bases, with 8 bases between them. CDR1 SEHNR and CDR2 FQNEAQ come from the germline V gene (reference sequence). This CDR3 is 13 amino acids long. The CDR3 sequence: CASSDSSYNEQFF. The CDR3 nucleotides are TGTGCCAGCTCTGATAGCTCCTACAATGAGCAGTTCTTC.

The CDR3 DNA sequence: TGTGCCAGCTCGCGGGACTTAAGCTCCTACAATGAGCAGTTCTTC. Translating it yields CASSRDLSSYNEQFF. The gene calls are TRBV6-4 and TRBJ2-1, with D tentatively TRBD2 (6 bases). The germline gives CDR1 MRHNA, CDR2 SNTAGT. Trimming stripped 8 bases from V and 0 bases from J, with 14 bases between. The CDR3 runs to 15 residues.

The chain has TRBV27 and TRBJ1-2, with D possibly TRBD1 on 5 matching bases. The V gene lost 9 bases and the J gene lost 4 bases, with 15 bases spanning the gap. CDR3 length: 13 amino acids. Germline V CDR1 and CDR2: MNHEY, SMNVEV (reference sequence). CDR3 coding DNA: TGTGCCAGTAGCAGGGATTCCGGCTATGGCTACACCTTC. Its protein is CASSRDSGYGYTF.

This clone was found a few times. This chain uses TRBV10-3 with TRBJ1-3; D gene ambiguous. V shed 0 bases and J shed 4 bases, with 4 bases lying between them. CDR3 length: 13 residues. Germline values: CDR1 ENHRY, CDR2 SYGVKD. The CDR3 sequence is CAISESPGNTIYF. The CDR3 coding sequence is TGTGCCATCAGTGAGTCCCCAGGAAACACCATATATTTT.

This clone was recorded only once. This sequence joins TRBV9 and TRBJ2-7; a weak D match, TRBD1 (5 bases). Germline assignment: CDR1 SGDLS and CDR2 YYNGEE. Trimming stripped 0 bases from V and 5 bases from J, with 15 bases between. This CDR3 is 15 amino acids long. The CDR3 bases are TGTGCCAGCAGCGTAGGAGGCAGGGTTAAGGACGAGCAGTACTTC. Its protein product is CASSVGGRVKDEQYF.